Listed here are 9 T cell receptor beta chains from one sample, sequenced in a study of graft-versus-host responses after intestinal transplantation. Libraries were prepared by immunoSEQ multiplex PCR; TCRdb keeps only in-frame clonotypes and omits some of them. The sample has some 70,000 clones, 80% to 95% seen once. Sequencing used bone marrow, obtained approximately 100 weeks after intestinal transplantation. The receptors here all came from a human patient who received an intestinal transplant, so some T cells may come from the graft donor.

This clone was seen once. The V and J genes are TRBV27 and TRBJ2-1; D unresolved. V dropped 3 bases and J dropped 2 bases, with 11 bases sitting between them. The CDR3 covers 15 residues. The germline CDR1 and CDR2 sequences are MNHEY and SMNVEV (reference sequence). The CDR3 loop reads CASSFGDPPYNEQFF. CDR3 sequence (DNA): TGTGCCAGCAGTTTTGGGGATCCACCCTACAATGAGCAGTTCTTC.

V gene TRBV30 combines with J gene TRBJ2-7, with D uncertain. The CDR3 is 15 amino acids. The V gene lost 2 bases and the J gene lost 1 base, with 15 bases spanning the gap. CDR1 is GTSNPN, CDR2 SVGIG, per germline (reference sequence). The CDR3 sequence is CAWSPPARLSYEQYF. DNA of the CDR3: TGTGCCTGGAGTCCCCCCGCACGGCTTTCCTACGAGCAGTACTTC.

Comment on this clone: The sample carries other DNA sequences with the same CDR3. This sequence joins TRBV4-1 and TRBJ2-5; 11 bases map to TRBD1. CDR3 length: 16 residues. Looked up from germline, CDR1 is MGHRA and CDR2 is YSYEKL. V was pared by 0 bases and J by 5 bases, with 5 bases of the junction left unmatched. CDR3 loop: CASSQDGTGGLETQYF. The CDR3 nucleotides are TGCGCCAGCAGCCAAGATGGGACAGGGGGACTGGAGACCCAGTACTTC.

The chain joins TRBV5-1 to TRBJ2-1, with D maybe TRBD2 (6 bases). The V and J ends lost 4 bases and 0 bases respectively, with 11 bases between them. The CDR3 totals 15 residues. Germline loops: CDR1 SGHRS, CDR2 YFSETQ. CDR3 sequence: CASSPSASSYNEQFF. CDR3 coding DNA: TGCGCCAGCAGCCCTAGCGCCAGCTCCTACAATGAGCAGTTCTTC.

This clone is labeled medium-sized. The chain employs TRBV11-2 and TRBJ1-1, with D tentatively TRBD1 (5 bases). From germline, CDR1 is SGHAT and CDR2 FQNNGV. CDR3 length equals 13 residues. The ends were cut back, 1 base at V and 9 bases at J, with 12 bases in the middle. CDR3 sequence: CASSLAQGDKAFF. The DNA for the CDR3 is TGTGCCAGCAGCTTAGCTCAGGGTGACAAAGCTTTCTTT.

The rearrangement links TRBV7-9 to TRBJ2-7; possibly TRBD2 for D (5 bases). V lost 3 bases and J lost 5, with 8 bases in between. This CDR3 spans 12 amino acids. Germline lookup yields CDR1 SEHNR and CDR2 FQNEAQ (reference sequence). The CDR3 region has the DNA TGTGCCAGCAGCTTTTCCGGGGACGAGCAGTACTTC. Translation gives CASSFSGDEQYF.

The V gene is TRBV6-5, the J gene TRBJ2-3; TRBD2 agrees at 7 bases. The germline CDR1 and CDR2 sequences are MNHEY and SVGAGI. This CDR3 comprises 14 residues. With V trimmed by 3 bases and J by 2 bases, 2 bases remained unmatched. The CDR3 DNA reads TGTGCCAGCAGTTATGGGGGGGTCACAGATACGCAGTATTTT. It translates to CASSYGGVTDTQYF.

The rearrangement uses TRBV19 and TRBJ2-5, with D unresolved. V lost 4 bases, J lost 9 bases, and 12 bases lay in between. CDR3 length: 12 residues. CDR1 LNHDA and CDR2 SQIVND come from the germline V gene (reference sequence). CDR3 protein: CASSTPPAAQYF. DNA of the CDR3: TGTGCCAGTAGTACCCCGCCCGCGGCCCAGTACTTC.

The chain has TRBV5-1 and TRBJ1-2; D may be TRBD1 (5 bases). V was clipped by 0 bases and J by 6 bases, with 18 bases between them. Germline assignment: CDR1 SGHRS and CDR2 YFSETQ. The CDR3 is 16 amino acids. Written as DNA, the CDR3 is TGCGCCAGCAGCTTGGCGATCATGTCGGGGGAGAATGGCTACACCTTC. Amino acids: CASSLAIMSGENGYTF. Supplemented by reference TRBV5-1 and TRBJ1-2, the full variable domain reads KAGVTQTPRYLIKTRGQQVTLSCSPISGHRSVSWYQQTPGQGLQFLFEYFSETQRNKGNFPGRFSGRQFSNSRSEMNVSTLELGDSALYLCASSLAIMSGENGYTFGSGTRLTVV.